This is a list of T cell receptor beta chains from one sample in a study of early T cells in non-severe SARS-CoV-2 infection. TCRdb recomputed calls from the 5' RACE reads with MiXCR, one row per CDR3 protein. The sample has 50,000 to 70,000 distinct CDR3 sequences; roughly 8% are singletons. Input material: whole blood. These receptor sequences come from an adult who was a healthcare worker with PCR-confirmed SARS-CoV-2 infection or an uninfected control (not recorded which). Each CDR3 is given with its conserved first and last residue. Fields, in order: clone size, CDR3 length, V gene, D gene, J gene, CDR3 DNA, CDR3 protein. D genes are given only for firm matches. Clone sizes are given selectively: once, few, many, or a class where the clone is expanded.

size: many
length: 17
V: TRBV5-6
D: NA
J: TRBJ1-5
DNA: TGTGCCAGCAGCTCTTCCCTGGCGGCTTATAGCAATCAGCCCCAGCATTTT
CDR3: CASSSSLAAYSNQPQHF

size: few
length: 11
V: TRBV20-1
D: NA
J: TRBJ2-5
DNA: TGCAGTGCTAGAGGGCTACAGGTCACTTACTTC
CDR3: CSARGLQVTYF

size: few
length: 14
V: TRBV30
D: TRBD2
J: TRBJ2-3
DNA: TGTGCCTGGTGTAGCGGGAGGGAGACAGATACGCAGTATTTT
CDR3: CAWCSGRETDTQYF

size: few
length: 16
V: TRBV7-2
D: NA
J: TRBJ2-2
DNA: TGTGCCAGCAGCTTAGTCACGCTGATTAACACCGGGGAGCTGTTTTTT
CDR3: CASSLVTLINTGELFF

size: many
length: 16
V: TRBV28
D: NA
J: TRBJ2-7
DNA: TGTGCCAGCAGTTCCCCGCAGGGTTTCGCTCCTACCGAGCAGTACTTC
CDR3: CASSSPQGFAPTEQYF

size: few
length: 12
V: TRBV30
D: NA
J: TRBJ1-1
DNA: TGTGCCTGGAGTGGAGGACAGAGGGAAGTTTTCTTT
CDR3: CAWSGGQREVFF

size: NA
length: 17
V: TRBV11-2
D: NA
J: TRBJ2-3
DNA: TGTGCCAGCAGTCCTGCGCGGGGCAGCTCTATAACAGATACGCAGTATTTT
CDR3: CASSPARGSSITDTQYF

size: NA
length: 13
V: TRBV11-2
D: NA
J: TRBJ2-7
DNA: TGTGCCAGCAGCTTAGGCGACTCCTACGAGCAGTACTTC
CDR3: CASSLGDSYEQYF

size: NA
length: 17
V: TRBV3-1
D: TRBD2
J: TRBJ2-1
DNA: TGTGCCAGCAGCCTGAGGACTAGCGGGAGCTCCTACAATGAGCAGTTCTTC
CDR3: CASSLRTSGSSYNEQFF

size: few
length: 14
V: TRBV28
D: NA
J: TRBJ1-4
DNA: TGTGCCAGCAGTACCACAGGGAGGTTGGAAAAACTGTTTTTT
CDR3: CASSTTGRLEKLFF

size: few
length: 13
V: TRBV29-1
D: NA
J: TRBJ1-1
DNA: TGCAGCGTTGAAGATCTCGGGCAGGGCCTGGCTTTCTTT
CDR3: CSVEDLGQGLAFF

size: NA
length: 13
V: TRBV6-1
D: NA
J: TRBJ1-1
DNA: TGTGCCACTTCTGCGGGGGTGAAGTCTGAAGCTTTCTTT
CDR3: CATSAGVKSEAFF

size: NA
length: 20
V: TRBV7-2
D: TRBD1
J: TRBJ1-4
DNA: TGTGCCAGCAGCTTAGGACTCCGGGACAGGGACTCTTCTCAAAATGAAAAACTGTTTTTT
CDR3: CASSLGLRDRDSSQNEKLFF

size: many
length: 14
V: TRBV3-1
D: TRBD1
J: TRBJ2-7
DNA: TGTGCCAGCAGCCCCGGACAGGGGGCTGGCGAGCAGTACTTC
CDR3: CASSPGQGAGEQYF

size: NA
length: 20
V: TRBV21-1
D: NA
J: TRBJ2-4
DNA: TGTGCCAGCAGCAATAGGTCCTTAGCGGCGTGCATCCTAGCCAAAAACATTCAGTACTTC
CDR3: CASSNRSLAACILAKNIQYF

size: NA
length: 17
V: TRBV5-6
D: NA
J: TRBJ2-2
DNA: TGTGCCAGCAGCGCCGGGCCCCACGGGGTTAACACCGGGGAGCTGTTTTTT
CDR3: CASSAGPHGVNTGELFF

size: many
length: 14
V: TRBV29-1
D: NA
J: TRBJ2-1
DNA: TGCAGCGTTGAAGGGGGACGCCAGCTCAATGAGCAGTTCTTC
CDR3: CSVEGGRQLNEQFF

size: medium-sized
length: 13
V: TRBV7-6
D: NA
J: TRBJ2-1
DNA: TGTGCCAGCAGCCCGCCTCCGGGCAATGAGCAGTTCTTC
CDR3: CASSPPPGNEQFF

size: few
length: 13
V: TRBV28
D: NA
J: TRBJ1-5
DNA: TGTGCCAGCAGCCTCACCAGGGGTCAGCCCCAGCATTTT
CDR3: CASSLTRGQPQHF

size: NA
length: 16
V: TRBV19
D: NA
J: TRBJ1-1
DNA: TGTGCCAGTTCAATAAGAACGGGAGGTACGAACACTGAAGCTTTCTTT
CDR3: CASSIRTGGTNTEAFF

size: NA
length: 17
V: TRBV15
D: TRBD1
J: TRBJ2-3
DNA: TGTGCCACCAGTGCCGGGACAGGGGGCACTAGCACAGATACGCAGTATTTT
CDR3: CATSAGTGGTSTDTQYF

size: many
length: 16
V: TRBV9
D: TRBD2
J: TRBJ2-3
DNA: TGTGCCAGCAGCGCAGGACTAGCGGGCTACACAGATACGCAGTATTTT
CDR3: CASSAGLAGYTDTQYF

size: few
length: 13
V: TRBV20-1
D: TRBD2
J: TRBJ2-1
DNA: TGCAGTGCTAGAAGTGGACTAGCGGGAGAGCAGTTCTTC
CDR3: CSARSGLAGEQFF

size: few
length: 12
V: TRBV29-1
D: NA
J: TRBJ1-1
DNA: TGCAGCGTTGTGGTCACGAACACTGAAGCTTTCTTT
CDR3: CSVVVTNTEAFF

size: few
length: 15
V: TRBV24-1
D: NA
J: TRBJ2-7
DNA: TGTGCCACCAGTGATCCCGGACGAGGGACGAGAGAGCAGTACTTC
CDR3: CATSDPGRGTREQYF

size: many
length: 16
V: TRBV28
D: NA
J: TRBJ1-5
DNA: TGTGCCAGCAGTCTCCCCCGGGACAAGGATAATCAGCCCCAGCATTTT
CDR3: CASSLPRDKDNQPQHF

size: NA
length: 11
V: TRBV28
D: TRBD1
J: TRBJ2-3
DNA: TGTGCCAGCAGTTGGACAGGGGGGCAGTATTTT
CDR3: CASSWTGGQYF

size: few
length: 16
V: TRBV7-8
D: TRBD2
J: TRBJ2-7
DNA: TGTGCCAGCAGCTTAGGGGGACTAGCGGGGGCCTACGAGCAGTACTTC
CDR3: CASSLGGLAGAYEQYF

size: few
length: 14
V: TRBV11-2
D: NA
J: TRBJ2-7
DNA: TGTGCCAGCAGCCCGGGGCAGGGGCACTACGAGCAGTACTTC
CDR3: CASSPGQGHYEQYF

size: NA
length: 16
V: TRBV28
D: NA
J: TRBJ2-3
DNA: TGTGCCAGCAGTTTACCCCCCGGCAGATACACAGATACGCAGTATTTT
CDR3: CASSLPPGRYTDTQYF

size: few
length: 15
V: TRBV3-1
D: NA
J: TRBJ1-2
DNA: TGTGCCAGCAGCCATTGGGAGAGTAATCCCTATGGCTACACCTTC
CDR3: CASSHWESNPYGYTF

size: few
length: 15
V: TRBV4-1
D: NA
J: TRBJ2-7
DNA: TGCGCCAGCAGCCAGAGCGGGTCTACTACCTACGAGCAGTACTTC
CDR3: CASSQSGSTTYEQYF

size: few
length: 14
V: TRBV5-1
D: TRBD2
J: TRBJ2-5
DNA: TGCGCCAGCAGCACGACCAGGGAGGGGGAGACCCAGTACTTC
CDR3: CASSTTREGETQYF

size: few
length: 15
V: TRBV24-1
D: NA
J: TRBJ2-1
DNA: TGTGCCACCAGTGATTCCTACGGCAGGACGGGTGAGCAGTTCTTC
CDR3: CATSDSYGRTGEQFF

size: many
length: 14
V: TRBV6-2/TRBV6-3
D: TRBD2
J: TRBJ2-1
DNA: TGTGCCAGCAGCCCTCAGACTAGCGTCAATGAGCAGTTCTTC
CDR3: CASSPQTSVNEQFF

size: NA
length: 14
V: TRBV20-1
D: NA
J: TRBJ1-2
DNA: TGCAGTGCTAGAGCACAGGGCAGGGGCTATGGCTACACCTTC
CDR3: CSARAQGRGYGYTF

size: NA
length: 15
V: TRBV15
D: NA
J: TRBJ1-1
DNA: TGTGCCACCAGCAGAGATCAAATGGGGAGGACTGAAGCTTTCTTT
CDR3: CATSRDQMGRTEAFF

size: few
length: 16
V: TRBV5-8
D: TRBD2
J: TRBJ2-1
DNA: TGTGCCAGCAGCCCAGGTCGGGAGGGCTTGTACAATGAGCAGTTCTTC
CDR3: CASSPGREGLYNEQFF

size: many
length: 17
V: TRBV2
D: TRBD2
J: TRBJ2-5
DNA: TGTGCCAGCAGTGAAGGGCGACTAGCGGGAGGTCAAGAGACCCAGTACTTC
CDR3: CASSEGRLAGGQETQYF

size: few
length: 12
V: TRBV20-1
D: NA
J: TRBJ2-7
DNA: TGCAGTGCCTCCCGGCGGGTTCCCGAGCAGTACTTC
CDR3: CSASRRVPEQYF

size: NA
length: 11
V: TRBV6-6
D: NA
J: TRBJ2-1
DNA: TGTGCCAGCAGCCATCGGGGTGAGCAGTTCTTC
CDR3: CASSHRGEQFF

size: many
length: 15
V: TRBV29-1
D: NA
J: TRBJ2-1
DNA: TGCAGCGTTGAGTTATGGGGCGGCTCCTACAATGAGCAGTTCTTC
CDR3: CSVELWGGSYNEQFF

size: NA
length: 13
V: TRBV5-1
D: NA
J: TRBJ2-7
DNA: TGCGCCAGCAGCTCCGGGACTCCTGGAGAGCAGTACTTC
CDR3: CASSSGTPGEQYF

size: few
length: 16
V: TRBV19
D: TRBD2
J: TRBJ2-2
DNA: TGTGCCAGTAGTATCCCTAGCGGGAGTTTCACCGGGGAGCTGTTTTTT
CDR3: CASSIPSGSFTGELFF

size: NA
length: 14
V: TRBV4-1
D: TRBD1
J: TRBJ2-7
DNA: TGCGCCAGCAGCCAGGGGGACAGCGAAGGCGAGCAGTACTTC
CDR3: CASSQGDSEGEQYF

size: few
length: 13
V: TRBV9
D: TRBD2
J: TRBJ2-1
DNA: TGTGCCAGCGGGAGAAGCGGGAGTTATGAGCAGTTCTTC
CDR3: CASGRSGSYEQFF

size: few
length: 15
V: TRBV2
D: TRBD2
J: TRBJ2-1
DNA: TGTGCCAGCAGATGGTCCGGACTAGCGGGAGACGAGCAGTTCTTC
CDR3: CASRWSGLAGDEQFF

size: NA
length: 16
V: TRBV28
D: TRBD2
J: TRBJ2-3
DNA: TGTGCCAGCAGTTTTTTAGCGGGAGGGGGCACAGATACGCAGTATTTT
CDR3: CASSFLAGGGTDTQYF

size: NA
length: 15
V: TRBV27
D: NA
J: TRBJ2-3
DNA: TGTGCCAGCTTCCGAGCAGGGGCGCCCACAGATACGCAGTATTTT
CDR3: CASFRAGAPTDTQYF

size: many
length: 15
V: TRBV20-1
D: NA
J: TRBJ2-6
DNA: TGCAGTGCTAGTTTTGGGTCGTCTGGGGCCAACGTCCTGACTTTC
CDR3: CSASFGSSGANVLTF

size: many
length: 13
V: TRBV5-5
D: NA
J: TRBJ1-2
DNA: TGTGCCAGCAGGGGTCGTGCTAACTATGGCTACACCTTC
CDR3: CASRGRANYGYTF

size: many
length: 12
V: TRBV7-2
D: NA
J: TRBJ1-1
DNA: TGTGCCAGCAGCTCTAGCTGGACTGAAGCTTTCTTT
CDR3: CASSSSWTEAFF

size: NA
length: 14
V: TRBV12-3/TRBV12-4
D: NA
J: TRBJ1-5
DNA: TGTGCCAGCTCTAGAATTTATAGCAATCAGCCCCAGCATTTT
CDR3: CASSRIYSNQPQHF

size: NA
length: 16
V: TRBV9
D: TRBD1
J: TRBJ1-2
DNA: TGTGCCAGCAGCGTCGCGGACAGGCCGCCCGGGGATGGCTACACCTTC
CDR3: CASSVADRPPGDGYTF

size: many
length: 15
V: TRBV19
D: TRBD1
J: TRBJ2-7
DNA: TGTGCCAGTAGTCTCTCCAGGGGGTTCTCCTACGAGCAGTACTTC
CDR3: CASSLSRGFSYEQYF

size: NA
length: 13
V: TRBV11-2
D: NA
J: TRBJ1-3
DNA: TGTGCCAGCAACGATTTCCGGGCGAACACCATATATTTT
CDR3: CASNDFRANTIYF